This record covers a single TCR beta chain. As yet, its antigen is unknown. These data come from a study of blood T cells in healthy people across ages. Study-wide context: About one barcoded beta molecule per two T cells came from capture by template switching. Study-level points and caveats: Greater diversity and more naive CD4+ cells were seen in long-lived donors than in aged donors. Since the PBMCs were unsorted, naive and antigen-experienced cells could not be conclusively compared.

Next came a second PCR, run for about 7 to 12 cycles, which used a sample-barcoded 5' primer along with a J-beta primer mix. Each cDNA molecule was tagged by a template-switch adaptor that had 12 random nucleotides. One entry per CDR3 protein results from TCRdb running MiXCR on the 5' RACE reads. The data contain 1.5 million to 1.9 million distinct CDR3 sequences, 35% to 45% of them seen just once; the ten biggest clones take up about 4.1%. Germline V gene sequence: CDR1 SGHTA, CDR2 FQGNSA. V lost 4 bases to trimming and J lost 4 bases; unmatched junction nucleotides: 5. The CDR3 consists of 15 residues.

The sequence was collected from a woman under 30 in good health. This chain links TRBV7-2 with TRBJ2-1, with TRBD2 identical over 9 bases. Sequencing was carried out using blood. The CDR3 reads CASSWVTSGYNEQFF. The CDR3 coding sequence is TGTGCCAGCAGCTGGGTGACTAGCGGTTACAATGAGCAGTTCTTC.